This record covers a single T cell receptor beta chain. Its target is unknown. The donors comprised healthy bone marrow donors. At collection, donors were nominally healthy, but unrecorded immune exposures were probable. These data originate in a study of cytomegalovirus exposure and HLA in healthy donors. General study points: According to an earlier analysis, most TCR beta V segments yielded productive rearrangements about 87% or about 30% of the time. Presence/absence analysis assumed near-uniform sequencing depth across donors.

A multiplex PCR was run with 60 Vbeta primers and 13 Jbeta primers. Measured with immunoSEQ multiplex PCR; TCRdb has only the in-frame clones, and not every one. The data contain roughly 99,000 clones, roughly 80% of them singletons. The sample was PBMCs. The TCR comes from a man aged 25 to 45 in good health and CMV-seronegative.

CDR3 protein: CSATFLGDSGDQDEQFF. The CDR3, as DNA: TGCAGCGCTACCTTCCTTGGTGATTCAGGGGACCAGGATGAGCAGTTCTTC. The rearrangement joins TRBV29-1 to TRBJ2-1, with D maybe TRBD1 (6 bases). CDR1 and CDR2 from the germline V gene are SQVTM and ANQGSEA. Trimming removed 7 bases at V and 8 bases at J, with 30 bases between. This CDR3 has 17 amino acids.